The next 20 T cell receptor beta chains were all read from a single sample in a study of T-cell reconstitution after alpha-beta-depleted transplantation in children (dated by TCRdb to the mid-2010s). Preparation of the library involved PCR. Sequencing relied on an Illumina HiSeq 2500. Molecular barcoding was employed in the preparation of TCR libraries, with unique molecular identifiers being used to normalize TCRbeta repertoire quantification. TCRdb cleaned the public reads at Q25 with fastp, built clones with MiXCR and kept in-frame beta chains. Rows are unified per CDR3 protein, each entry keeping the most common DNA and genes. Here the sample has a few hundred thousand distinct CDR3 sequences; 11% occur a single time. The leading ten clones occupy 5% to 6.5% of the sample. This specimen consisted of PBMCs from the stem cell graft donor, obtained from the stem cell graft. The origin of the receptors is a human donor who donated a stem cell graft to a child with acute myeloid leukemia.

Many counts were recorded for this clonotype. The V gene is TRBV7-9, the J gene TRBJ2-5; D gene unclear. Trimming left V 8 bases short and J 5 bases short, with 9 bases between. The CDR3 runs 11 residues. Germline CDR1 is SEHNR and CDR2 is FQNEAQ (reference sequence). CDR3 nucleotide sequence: TGTGCCAGCGTCATCGGGGAGACCCAGTACTTC. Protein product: CASVIGETQYF. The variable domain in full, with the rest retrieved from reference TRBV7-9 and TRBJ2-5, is DTGVSQNPRHKITKRGQNVTFRCDPISEHNRLYWYRQTLGQGPEFLTYFQNEAQLEKSRLLSDRFSAERPKGSFSTLEIQRTEQGDSAMYLCASVIGETQYFGPGTRLLVL.

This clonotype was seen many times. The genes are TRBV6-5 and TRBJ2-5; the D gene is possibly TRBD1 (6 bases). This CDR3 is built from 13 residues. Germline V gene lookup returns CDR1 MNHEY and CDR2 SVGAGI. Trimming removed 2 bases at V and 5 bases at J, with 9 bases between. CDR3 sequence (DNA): TGTGCCAGCAGTTACGGGGGCGCGGAGACCCAGTACTTC. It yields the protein CASSYGGAETQYF.

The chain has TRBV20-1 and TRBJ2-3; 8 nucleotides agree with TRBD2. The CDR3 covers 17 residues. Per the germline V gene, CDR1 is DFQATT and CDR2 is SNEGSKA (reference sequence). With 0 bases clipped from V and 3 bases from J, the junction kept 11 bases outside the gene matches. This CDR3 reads CSARDPPWRGDTDTQYF. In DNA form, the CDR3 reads TGCAGTGCTAGAGATCCGCCGTGGCGGGGGGATACAGATACGCAGTATTTT.

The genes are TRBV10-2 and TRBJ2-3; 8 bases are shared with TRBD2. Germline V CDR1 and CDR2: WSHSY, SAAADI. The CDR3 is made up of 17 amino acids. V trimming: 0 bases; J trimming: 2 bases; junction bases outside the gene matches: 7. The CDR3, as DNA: TGCGCCAGCAGTGAGTCGACTGCGGGGGGATACACAGATACGCAGTATTTT. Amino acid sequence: CASSESTAGGYTDTQYF.

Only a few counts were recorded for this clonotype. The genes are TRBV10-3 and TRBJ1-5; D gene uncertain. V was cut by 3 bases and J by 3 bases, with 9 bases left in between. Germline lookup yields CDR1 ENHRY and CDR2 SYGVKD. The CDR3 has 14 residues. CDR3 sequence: CAISEGSINQPQHF. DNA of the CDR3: TGTGCCATCAGTGAAGGGTCGATCAATCAGCCCCAGCATTTT.

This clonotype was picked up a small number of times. The CDR3 loop is CSAIISSVKNIQYF. The CDR3 coding sequence is TGCAGTGCTATTATTTCTTCGGTCAAAAACATTCAGTACTTC. The genes are TRBV20-1 and TRBJ2-4; no definite D call. CDR1 is DFQATT and CDR2 is SNEGSKA in the germline V gene (reference sequence). This CDR3 comprises 14 residues. Trimming cost V 4 bases and J 3 bases, with 13 bases left between them.

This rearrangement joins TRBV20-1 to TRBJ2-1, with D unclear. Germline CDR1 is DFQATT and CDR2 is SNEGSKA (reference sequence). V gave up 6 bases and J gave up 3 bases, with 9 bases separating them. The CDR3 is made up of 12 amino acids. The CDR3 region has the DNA TGCAGTGCGCTCGGGTACTACAATGAGCAGTTCTTC. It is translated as CSALGYYNEQFF.

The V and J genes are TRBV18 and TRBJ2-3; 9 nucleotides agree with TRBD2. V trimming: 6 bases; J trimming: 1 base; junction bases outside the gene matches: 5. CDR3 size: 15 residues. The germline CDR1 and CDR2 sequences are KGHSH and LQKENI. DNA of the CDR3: TGTGCCAGCTCGGCGGCTAGCGGGGGCACAGATACGCAGTATTTT. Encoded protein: CASSAASGGTDTQYF.

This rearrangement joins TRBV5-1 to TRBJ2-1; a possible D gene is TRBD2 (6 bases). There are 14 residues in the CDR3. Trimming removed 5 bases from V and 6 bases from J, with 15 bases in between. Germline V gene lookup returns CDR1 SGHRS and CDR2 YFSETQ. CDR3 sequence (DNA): TGCGCCAGCAGTCTCAATCAGGGACTCAATGAGCAGTTCTTC. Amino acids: CASSLNQGLNEQFF.

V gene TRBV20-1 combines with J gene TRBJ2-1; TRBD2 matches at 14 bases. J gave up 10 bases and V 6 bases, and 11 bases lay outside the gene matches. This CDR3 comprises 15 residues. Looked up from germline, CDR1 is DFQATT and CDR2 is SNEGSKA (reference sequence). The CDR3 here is CSALATSGGAWEQFF. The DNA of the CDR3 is TGCAGTGCCCTCGCGACTAGCGGGGGGGCCTGGGAGCAGTTCTTC.

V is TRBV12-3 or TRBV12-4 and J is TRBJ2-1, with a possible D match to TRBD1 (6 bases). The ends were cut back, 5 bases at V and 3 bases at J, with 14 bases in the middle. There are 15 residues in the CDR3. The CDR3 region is CASSNIRDIYNEQFF. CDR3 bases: TGTGCCAGCAGTAACATTAGGGACATCTACAATGAGCAGTTCTTC.

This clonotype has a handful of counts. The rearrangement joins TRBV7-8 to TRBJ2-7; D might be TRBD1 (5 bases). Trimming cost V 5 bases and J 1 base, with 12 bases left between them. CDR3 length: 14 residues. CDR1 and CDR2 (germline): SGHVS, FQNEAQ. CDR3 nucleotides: TGTGCCAGCAGCCGAACGGACATATCCTACGAGCAGTACGTC. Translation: CASSRTDISYEQYV.

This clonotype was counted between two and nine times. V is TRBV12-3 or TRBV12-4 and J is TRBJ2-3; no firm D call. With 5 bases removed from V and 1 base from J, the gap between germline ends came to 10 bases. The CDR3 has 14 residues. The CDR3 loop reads CASSLQPGTDTQYF. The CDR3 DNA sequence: TGTGCCAGCAGTCTTCAGCCGGGCACAGATACGCAGTATTTT.

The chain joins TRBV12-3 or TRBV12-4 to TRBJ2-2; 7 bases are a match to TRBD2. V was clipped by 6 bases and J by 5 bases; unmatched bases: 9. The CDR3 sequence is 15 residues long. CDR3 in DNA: TGTGCCAGCAGAGCAGCGGGGTTGTTTACCGGGGAGCTGTTTTTT. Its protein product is CASRAAGLFTGELFF.

CDR3 DNA: TGTGCCAGCAGCTCCCGAGCGCGGGAGGGGTACTACAATGAGCAGTTCTTC. Amino acid sequence: CASSSRAREGYYNEQFF. V usage is TRBV7-2 and J usage is TRBJ2-1, with 9 bases matching TRBD2. Germline V CDR1 and CDR2: SGHTA, FQGNSA. The V segment lost 4 bases and the J segment 3 bases; nucleotides outside the gene matches: 10. The CDR3 sequence is 17 residues long.

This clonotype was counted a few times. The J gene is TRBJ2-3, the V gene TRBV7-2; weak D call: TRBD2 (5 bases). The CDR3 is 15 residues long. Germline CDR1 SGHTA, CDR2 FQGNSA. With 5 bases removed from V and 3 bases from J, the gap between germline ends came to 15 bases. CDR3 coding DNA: TGTGCCAGCAGCCCCTGGGAGCTGGGGACAGATACGCAGTATTTT. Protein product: CASSPWELGTDTQYF.

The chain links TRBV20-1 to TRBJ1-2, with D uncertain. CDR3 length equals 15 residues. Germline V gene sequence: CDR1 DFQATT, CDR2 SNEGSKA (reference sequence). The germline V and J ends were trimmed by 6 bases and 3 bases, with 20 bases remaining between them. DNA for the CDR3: TGCAGTGCGATAGACGAGTTGGGGTTTGACTATGGCTACACCTTC. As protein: CSAIDELGFDYGYTF.

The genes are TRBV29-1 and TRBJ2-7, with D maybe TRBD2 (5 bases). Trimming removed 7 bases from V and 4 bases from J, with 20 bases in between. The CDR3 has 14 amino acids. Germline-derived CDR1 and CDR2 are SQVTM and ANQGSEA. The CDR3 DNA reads TGCAGCGGGGTTTACGGGAACTATCCGTACGAGCAGTACTTC. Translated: CSGVYGNYPYEQYF.

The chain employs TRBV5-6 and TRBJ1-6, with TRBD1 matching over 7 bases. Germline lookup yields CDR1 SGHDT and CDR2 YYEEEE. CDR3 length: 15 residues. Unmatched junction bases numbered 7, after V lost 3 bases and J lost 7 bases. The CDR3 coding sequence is TGTGCCAGCAGCTCCACAGGGGTCACAAATTCACCCCTCCACTTT. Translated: CASSSTGVTNSPLHF.

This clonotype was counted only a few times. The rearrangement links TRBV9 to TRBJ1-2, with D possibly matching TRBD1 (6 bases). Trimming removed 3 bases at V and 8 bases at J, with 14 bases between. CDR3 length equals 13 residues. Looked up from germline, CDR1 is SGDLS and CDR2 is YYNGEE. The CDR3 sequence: CASSGGGREGYTF. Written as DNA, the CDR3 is TGTGCCAGCAGCGGGGGGGGCAGGGAAGGCTACACCTTC.